These 9 T cell receptor beta chains were sequenced from one sample in a study of lymphopenia after photon versus proton radiotherapy. Measured with immunoSEQ multiplex PCR; TCRdb has only the in-frame clones, and not every one. This sample yields 20,000 to 25,000 clones, of which roughly 91% are seen a single time; around 10% belongs to the top ten. Specimen: peripheral blood, collected from a patient treated with proton-based radiotherapy. These TCRs come from a woman in her seventies with pancreatic cancer. Some clones in this sample may be carry-over from other donors' samples.

CDR3 nucleotide sequence: TGTGCCAGCAGCCCAGGGCCTGATAGCAATCAGCCCCAGCATTTT. Encoded protein: CASSPGPDSNQPQHF. V usage is TRBV7-6 and J usage is TRBJ1-5; D might be TRBD1 (5 bases). Germline V gene lookup returns CDR1 SGHVS and CDR2 FNYEAQ. This CDR3 comprises 15 residues. V was cut by 5 bases and J by 0 bases, with 11 bases left in between.

This clone has only a few counts. The rearrangement uses TRBV7-2 and TRBJ2-7, with a tentative D call TRBD2 (6 bases). This CDR3 spans 16 amino acids. The germline V gene encodes CDR1 SGHTA and CDR2 FQGNSA. The V end lost 4 bases, the J end lost 4 bases, and 20 bases lay between the germline ends. The CDR3 bases are TGTGCCAGCAGCTCTTTCTGGGGGGTGGGATTATACGAGCAGTACTTC. This gives the protein CASSSFWGVGLYEQYF.

This clone showed up just once. The rearrangement joins TRBV5-1 to TRBJ2-1, with 9 bases lining up with TRBD2. The CDR3 spans 16 residues. Germline trimming cut 0 bases from V and 7 bases from J; bases unmatched to any gene: 8. Per the germline V gene, CDR1 is SGHRS and CDR2 is YFSETQ. The CDR3 is CASSLGAGGFGNEQFF. CDR3 in DNA: TGCGCCAGCAGCTTGGGGGCGGGAGGGTTCGGGAATGAGCAGTTCTTC.

With respect to this clone: The junction shows a germline mismatch at one end, possibly a read error. This chain uses TRBV7-7 with TRBJ2-2; 15 bases are shared with TRBD2. This CDR3 has 16 amino acids. Germline V lookup: CDR1 SSHAT, CDR2 FNYEAQ (reference sequence). The CDR3 is CASSFGLAGGTGELFF. The CDR3 DNA follows: TGTGCTAGCAGCTTTGGACTAGCGGGAGGGACCGGGGAGCTGTTTTTT. The full variable domain, completed using reference TRBV7-7 and TRBJ2-2, is GAGVSQSPRYKVTKRGQDVTLRCDPISSHATLYWYQQALGQGPEFLTYFNYEAQPDKSGLPSDRFSAERPEGSISTLTIQRTEQRDSAMYRCASSFGLAGGTGELFFGEGSRLTVL.

J is TRBJ2-1 and V is TRBV6-5; TRBD1 matches at 8 bases. CDR1 MNHEY and CDR2 SVGAGI come from the germline V gene. The V segment lost 5 bases and the J segment 9 bases; nucleotides outside the gene matches: 12. The CDR3 length is 15 residues. This CDR3 reads CASSRQGKGGSEQFF. The CDR3 bases are TGTGCCAGCAGTAGACAGGGGAAGGGAGGTAGTGAGCAGTTCTTC.

This chain joins TRBV7-2 and TRBJ2-2, with D unresolved. The V end lost 1 base, the J end lost 5 bases, and 5 bases lay between the germline ends. Germline loops: CDR1 SGHTA, CDR2 FQGNSA. The CDR3 spans 13 residues. The CDR3: CASSLESTGELFF. The DNA for the CDR3 is TGTGCCAGCAGCTTAGAATCTACCGGGGAGCTGTTTTTT.

The V call is TRBV5-1, the J call TRBJ1-1; weak D call: TRBD1 (6 bases). The CDR3 has 13 amino acids. Germline V gene sequence: CDR1 SGHRS, CDR2 YFSETQ. V lost 2 bases and J 11 bases, leaving 16 bases between the germline ends. The CDR3 region has the DNA TGCGCCAGCAGCTTTGACAGAGGGGGGACGGCTTTCTTT. It translates to CASSFDRGGTAFF.

The J gene is TRBJ1-1, the V gene TRBV6-1; D may be TRBD1 (5 bases). CDR3 length equals 13 residues. Trimming shortened V by 0 bases and J by 5 bases, and 7 bases separated the two germline ends. Germline V CDR1 and CDR2: MNHNS, SASEGT. This chain's CDR3 is CASSEARGTEAFF. The CDR3 DNA reads as TGTGCCAGCAGTGAAGCTCGGGGGACTGAAGCTTTCTTT.

The chain recombines TRBV11-2 with TRBJ2-7; the match to TRBD1 covers 12 bases. The germline V gene has CDR1 SGHAT and CDR2 FQNNGV. This CDR3 has 16 amino acids. V dropped 5 bases and J dropped 0; count of bases not matched to a gene: 5. Here the CDR3 DNA reads TGTGCCAGCAGCATCGTGGGACAGGGGGCCTCCTACGAGCAGTACTTC. It codes for CASSIVGQGASYEQYF.